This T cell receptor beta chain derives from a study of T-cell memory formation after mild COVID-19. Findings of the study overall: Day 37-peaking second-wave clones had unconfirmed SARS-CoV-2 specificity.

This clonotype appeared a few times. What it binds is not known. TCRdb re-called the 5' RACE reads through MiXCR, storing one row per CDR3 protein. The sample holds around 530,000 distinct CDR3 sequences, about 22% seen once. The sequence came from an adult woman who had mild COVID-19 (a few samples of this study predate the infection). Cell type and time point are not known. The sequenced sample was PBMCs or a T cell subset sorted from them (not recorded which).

The CDR3 DNA reads TGCGCCAGCAGCCCAAGAAGCGGGGCAGGGGAGCAGTTCTTC. This encodes CASSPRSGAGEQFF. V gene TRBV5-1 combines with J gene TRBJ2-1; 7 bases are a match to TRBD2. CDR1 is SGHRS, CDR2 YFSETQ, per germline. CDR3 length: 14 amino acids. Trimming at V came to 4 bases and at J to 10 bases, leaving 11 bases not matched to a gene. Full variable domain (missing parts from reference TRBV5-1 and TRBJ2-1): KAGVTQTPRYLIKTRGQQVTLSCSPISGHRSVSWYQQTPGQGLQFLFEYFSETQRNKGNFPGRFSGRQFSNSRSEMNVSTLELGDSALYLCASSPRSGAGEQFFGPGTRLTVL.